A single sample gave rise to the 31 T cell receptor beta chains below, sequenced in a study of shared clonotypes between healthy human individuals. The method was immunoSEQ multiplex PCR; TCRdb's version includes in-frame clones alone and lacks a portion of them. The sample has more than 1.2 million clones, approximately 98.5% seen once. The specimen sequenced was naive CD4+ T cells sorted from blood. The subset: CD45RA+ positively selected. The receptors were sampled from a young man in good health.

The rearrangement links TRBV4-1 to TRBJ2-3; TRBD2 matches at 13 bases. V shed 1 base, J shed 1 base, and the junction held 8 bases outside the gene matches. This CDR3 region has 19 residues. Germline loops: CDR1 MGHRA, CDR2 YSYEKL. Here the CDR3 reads CASSQGLAGGGVGTDTQYF. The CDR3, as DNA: TGCGCCAGCAGCCAAGGACTAGCGGGAGGAGGGGTGGGCACAGATACGCAGTATTTT.

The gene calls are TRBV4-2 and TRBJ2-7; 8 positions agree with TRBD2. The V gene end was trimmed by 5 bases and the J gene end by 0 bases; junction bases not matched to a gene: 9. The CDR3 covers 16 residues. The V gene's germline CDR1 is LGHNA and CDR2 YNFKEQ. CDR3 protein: CASSTAGTSYSYEQYF. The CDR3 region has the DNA TGTGCCAGCAGCACTGCAGGGACTAGTTACTCCTACGAGCAGTACTTC.

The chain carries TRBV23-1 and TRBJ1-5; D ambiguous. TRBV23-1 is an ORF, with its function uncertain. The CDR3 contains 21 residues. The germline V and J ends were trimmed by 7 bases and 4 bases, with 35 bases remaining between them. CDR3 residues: CASITQESAPASVWKNQPQHF. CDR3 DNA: TGCGCCAGCATAACCCAAGAATCAGCCCCAGCATCCGTGTGGAAGAATCAGCCCCAGCATTTT.

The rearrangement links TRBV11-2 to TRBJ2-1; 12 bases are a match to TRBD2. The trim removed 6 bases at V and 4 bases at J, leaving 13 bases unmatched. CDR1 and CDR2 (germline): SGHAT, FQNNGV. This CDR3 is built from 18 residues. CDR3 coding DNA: TGTGCCAGCAGTTCCCCCCGACTAGCGGGGGAGGTATACAATGAGCAGTTCTTC. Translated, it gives CASSSPRLAGEVYNEQFF.

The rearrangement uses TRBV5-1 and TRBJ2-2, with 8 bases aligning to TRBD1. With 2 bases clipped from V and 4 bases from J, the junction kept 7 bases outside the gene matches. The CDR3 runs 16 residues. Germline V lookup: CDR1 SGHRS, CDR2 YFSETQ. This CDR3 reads CASSLQGVTSTGELFF. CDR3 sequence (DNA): TGCGCCAGCAGCTTACAGGGGGTCACGTCCACCGGGGAGCTGTTTTTT.

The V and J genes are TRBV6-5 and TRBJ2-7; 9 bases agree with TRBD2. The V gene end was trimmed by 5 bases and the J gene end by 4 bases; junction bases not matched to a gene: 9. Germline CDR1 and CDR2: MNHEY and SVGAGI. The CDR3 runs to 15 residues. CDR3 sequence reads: CASSQVAGVYYEQYF. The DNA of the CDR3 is TGTGCCAGCAGTCAAGTAGCGGGAGTTTATTACGAGCAGTACTTC.

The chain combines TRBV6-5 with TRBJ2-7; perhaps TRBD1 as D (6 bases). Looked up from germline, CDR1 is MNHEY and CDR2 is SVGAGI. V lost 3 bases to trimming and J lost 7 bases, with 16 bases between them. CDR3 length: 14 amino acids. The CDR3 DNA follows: TGTGCCAGCAGTTATTCAGGGGCGATTGGGGAGCAGTACTTC. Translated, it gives CASSYSGAIGEQYF.

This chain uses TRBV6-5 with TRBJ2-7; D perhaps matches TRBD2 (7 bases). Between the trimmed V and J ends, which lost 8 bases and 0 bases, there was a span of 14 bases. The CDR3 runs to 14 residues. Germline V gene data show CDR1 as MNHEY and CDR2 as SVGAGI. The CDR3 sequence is CASRRGDNSYEQYF. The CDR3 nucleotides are TGTGCCAGCCGCCGGGGGGACAACTCCTACGAGCAGTACTTC.

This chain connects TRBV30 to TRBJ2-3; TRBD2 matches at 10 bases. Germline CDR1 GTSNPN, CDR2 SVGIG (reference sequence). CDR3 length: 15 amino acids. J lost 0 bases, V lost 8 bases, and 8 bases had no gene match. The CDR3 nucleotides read TGTGCCGGGTATAGCGGGAGGTATAGCACAGATACGCAGTATTTT. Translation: CAGYSGRYSTDTQYF.

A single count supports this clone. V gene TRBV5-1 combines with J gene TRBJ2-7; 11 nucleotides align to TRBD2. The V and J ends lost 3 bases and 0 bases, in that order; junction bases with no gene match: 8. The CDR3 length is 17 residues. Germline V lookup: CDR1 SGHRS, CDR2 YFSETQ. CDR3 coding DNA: TGCGCCAGCAGCTGGGGACTAGCGGACTACTACTCCTACGAGCAGTACTTC. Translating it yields CASSWGLADYYSYEQYF.

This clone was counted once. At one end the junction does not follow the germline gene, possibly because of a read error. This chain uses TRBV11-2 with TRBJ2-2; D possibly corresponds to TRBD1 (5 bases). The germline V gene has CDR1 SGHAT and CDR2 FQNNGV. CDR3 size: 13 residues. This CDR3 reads CASNLGVPGELFF. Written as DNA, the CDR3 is TGTGCCAGCAACTTAGGGGTGCCCGGGGAGCTGTTTTTT.

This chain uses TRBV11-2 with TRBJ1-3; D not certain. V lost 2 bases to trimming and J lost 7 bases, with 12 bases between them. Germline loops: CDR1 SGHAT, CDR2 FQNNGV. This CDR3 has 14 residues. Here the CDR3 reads CASSLLALGNTIYF. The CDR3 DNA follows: TGTGCCAGCAGCTTATTGGCCTTGGGGAACACCATATATTTT.

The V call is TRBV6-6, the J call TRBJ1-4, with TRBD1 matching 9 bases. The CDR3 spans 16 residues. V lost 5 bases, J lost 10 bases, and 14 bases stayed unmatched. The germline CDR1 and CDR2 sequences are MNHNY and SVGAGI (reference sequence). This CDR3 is CASSAPTGTGIGKLFF. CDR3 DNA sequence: TGTGCCAGCAGTGCCCCCACCGGGACAGGGATTGGAAAACTGTTTTTT.

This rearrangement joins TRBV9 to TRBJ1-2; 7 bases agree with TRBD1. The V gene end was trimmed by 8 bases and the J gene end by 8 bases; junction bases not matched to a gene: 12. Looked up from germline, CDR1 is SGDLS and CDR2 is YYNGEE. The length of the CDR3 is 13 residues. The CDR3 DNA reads TGTGCCAGTGGGGACAGTCAAGCGAGAGGCTACACCTTC. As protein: CASGDSQARGYTF.

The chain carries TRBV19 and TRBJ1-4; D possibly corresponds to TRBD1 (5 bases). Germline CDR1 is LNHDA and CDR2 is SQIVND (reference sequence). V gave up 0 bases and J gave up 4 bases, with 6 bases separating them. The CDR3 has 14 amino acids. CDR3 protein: CASSIEGVNEKLFF. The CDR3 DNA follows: TGTGCCAGTAGTATAGAAGGGGTTAATGAAAAACTGTTTTTT.

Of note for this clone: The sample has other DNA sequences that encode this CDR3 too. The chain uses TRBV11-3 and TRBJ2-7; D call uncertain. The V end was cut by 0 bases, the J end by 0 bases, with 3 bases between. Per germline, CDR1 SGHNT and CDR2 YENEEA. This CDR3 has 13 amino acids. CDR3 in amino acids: CASSLDTSYEQYF. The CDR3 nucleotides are TGTGCCAGCAGCTTAGACACCTCCTACGAGCAGTACTTC.

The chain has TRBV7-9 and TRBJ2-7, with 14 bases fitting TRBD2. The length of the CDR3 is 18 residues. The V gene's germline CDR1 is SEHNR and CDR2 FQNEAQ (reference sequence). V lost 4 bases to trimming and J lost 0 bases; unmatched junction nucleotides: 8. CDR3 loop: CASSSAGTSGRASYEQYF. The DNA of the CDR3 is TGTGCCAGCAGCTCCGCCGGGACTAGCGGGAGAGCCTCCTACGAGCAGTACTTC.

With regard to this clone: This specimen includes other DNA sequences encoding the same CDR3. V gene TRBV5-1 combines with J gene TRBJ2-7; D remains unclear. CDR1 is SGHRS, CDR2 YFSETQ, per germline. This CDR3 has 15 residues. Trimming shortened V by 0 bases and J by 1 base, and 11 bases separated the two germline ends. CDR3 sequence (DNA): TGCGCCAGCAGCTTGGAACCTCTTTCTTCCTACGAGCAGTACTTC. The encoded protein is CASSLEPLSSYEQYF.

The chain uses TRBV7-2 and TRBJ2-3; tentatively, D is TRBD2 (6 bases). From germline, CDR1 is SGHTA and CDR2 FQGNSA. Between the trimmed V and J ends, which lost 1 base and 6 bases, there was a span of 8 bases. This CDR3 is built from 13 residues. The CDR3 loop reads CASSLGGRDTQYF. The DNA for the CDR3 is TGTGCCAGCAGCTTAGGGGGGAGGGATACGCAGTATTTT.

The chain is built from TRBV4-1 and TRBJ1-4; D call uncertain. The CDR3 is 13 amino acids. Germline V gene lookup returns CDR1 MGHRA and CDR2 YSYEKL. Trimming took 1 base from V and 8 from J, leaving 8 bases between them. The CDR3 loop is CASSQVVGEKLFF. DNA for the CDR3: TGCGCCAGCAGCCAAGTGGTCGGGGAAAAACTGTTTTTT.

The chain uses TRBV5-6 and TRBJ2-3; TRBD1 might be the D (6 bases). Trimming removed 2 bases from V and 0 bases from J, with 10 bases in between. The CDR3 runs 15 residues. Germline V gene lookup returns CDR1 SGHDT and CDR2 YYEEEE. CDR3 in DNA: TGTGCCAGCAGCTTCGGGACATATAGCACAGATACGCAGTATTTT. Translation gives CASSFGTYSTDTQYF.

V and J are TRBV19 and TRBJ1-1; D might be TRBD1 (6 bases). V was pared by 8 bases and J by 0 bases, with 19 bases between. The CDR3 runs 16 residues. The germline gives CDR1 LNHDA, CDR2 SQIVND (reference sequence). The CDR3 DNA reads TGTGCCAGTGGGACACCCTTAACCCCTATGAACACTGAAGCTTTCTTT. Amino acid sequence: CASGTPLTPMNTEAFF.

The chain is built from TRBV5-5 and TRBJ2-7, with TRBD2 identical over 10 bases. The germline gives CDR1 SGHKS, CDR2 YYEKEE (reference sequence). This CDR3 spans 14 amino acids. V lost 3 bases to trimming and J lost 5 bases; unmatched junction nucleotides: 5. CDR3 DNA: TGTGCCAGCAGCTCAGCGGGAGGGCCTCACGAGCAGTACTTC. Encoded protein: CASSSAGGPHEQYF.

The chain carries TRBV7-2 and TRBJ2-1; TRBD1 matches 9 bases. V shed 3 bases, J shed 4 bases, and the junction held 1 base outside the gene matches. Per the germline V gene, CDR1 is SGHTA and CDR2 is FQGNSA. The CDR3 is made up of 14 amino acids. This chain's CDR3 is CASSFGTGYNEQFF. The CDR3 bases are TGTGCCAGCAGCTTCGGGACAGGGTACAATGAGCAGTTCTTC.

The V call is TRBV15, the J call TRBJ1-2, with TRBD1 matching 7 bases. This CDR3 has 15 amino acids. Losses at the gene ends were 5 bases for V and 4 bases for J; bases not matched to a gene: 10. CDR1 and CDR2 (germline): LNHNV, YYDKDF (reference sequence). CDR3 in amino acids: CATSGGRGQFYGYTF. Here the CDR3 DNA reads TGTGCCACCAGCGGGGGTAGGGGGCAGTTCTATGGCTACACCTTC.

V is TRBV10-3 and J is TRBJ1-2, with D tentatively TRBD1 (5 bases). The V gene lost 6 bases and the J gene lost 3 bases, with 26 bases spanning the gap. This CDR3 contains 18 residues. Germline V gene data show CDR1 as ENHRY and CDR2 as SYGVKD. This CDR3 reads CAISPLTSPGPTHYGYTF. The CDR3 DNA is TGTGCCATCAGCCCTTTAACTTCGCCGGGACCGACTCACTATGGCTACACCTTC.

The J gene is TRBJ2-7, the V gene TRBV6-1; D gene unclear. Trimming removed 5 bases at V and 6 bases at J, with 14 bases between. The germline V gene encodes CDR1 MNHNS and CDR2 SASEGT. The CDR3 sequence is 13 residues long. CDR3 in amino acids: CASSTEGGGEQYF. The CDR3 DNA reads TGTGCCAGCAGTACCGAAGGCGGTGGCGAGCAGTACTTC.

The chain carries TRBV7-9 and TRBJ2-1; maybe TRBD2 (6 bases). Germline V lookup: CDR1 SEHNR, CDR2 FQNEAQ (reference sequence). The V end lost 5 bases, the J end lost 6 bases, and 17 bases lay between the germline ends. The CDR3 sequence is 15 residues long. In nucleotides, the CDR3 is TGTGCCAGCAGCCCCGGGACTCCTTCCATCAATGAGCAGTTCTTC. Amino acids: CASSPGTPSINEQFF.

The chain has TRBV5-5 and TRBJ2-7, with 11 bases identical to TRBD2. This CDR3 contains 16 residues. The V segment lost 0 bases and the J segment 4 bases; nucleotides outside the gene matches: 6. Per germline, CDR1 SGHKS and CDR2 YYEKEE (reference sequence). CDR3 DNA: TGTGCCAGCAGCTTGGACCCCCTAGCGGGAGGTTACGAGCAGTACTTC. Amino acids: CASSLDPLAGGYEQYF. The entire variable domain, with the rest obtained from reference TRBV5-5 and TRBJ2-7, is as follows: DAGVTQSPTHLIKTRGQQVTLRCSPISGHKSVSWYQQVLGQGPQFIFQYYEKEERGRGNFPDRFSARQFPNYSSELNVNALLLGDSALYLCASSLDPLAGGYEQYFGPGTRLTVT.

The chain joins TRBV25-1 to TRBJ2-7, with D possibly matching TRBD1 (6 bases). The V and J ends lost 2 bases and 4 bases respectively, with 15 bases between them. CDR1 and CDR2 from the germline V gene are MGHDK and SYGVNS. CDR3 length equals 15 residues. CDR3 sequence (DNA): TGTGCCAGCAGTGAAGGACAGACTCATAGGTACGAGCAGTACTTC. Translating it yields CASSEGQTHRYEQYF.

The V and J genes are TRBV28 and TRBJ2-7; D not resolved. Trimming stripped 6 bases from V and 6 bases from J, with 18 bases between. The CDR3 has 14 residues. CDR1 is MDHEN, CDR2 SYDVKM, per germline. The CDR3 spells CASRQALRTLEQYF. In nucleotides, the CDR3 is TGTGCCAGCAGGCAGGCTCTTCGAACTCTCGAGCAGTACTTC.